Shown below are 20 T cell receptor beta chains from a single sample sequenced in a study of a mutant IDH1 vaccine in newly diagnosed glioma. This sample's time point: week 5, during vaccination. Every vaccine dose comprised 300 ug of mutant IDH1 20-mer peptide plus topical imiquimod. These receptors are not linked to any known antigen. TCRdb's table, derived via immunoSEQ multiplex PCR, lists solely in-frame clones and lacks some. Of about 59,000 clones listed, just under 90% are singletons. The specimen comprised PBMCs, sampled from a glioma patient whose treatment included an IDH1 peptide vaccine. Receptors were obtained from a woman aged 40 to 55 with glioma.

The V gene is TRBV2, the J gene TRBJ1-5; D is possibly TRBD1 (5 bases). Germline CDR1 and CDR2: SNHLY and FYNNEI. Deletions cut 1 base from V and 4 bases from J, with 8 bases between. This CDR3 has 14 residues. The CDR3 loop is CASSEDRWNQPQHF. CDR3 DNA: TGTGCCAGCAGTGAAGACAGGTGGAATCAGCCCCAGCATTTT.

This chain uses TRBV20-1 with TRBJ1-1, with D perhaps matching TRBD1 (5 bases). V was pared by 3 bases and J by 7 bases, with 9 bases between. The CDR3 is 11 residues long. Germline assignment: CDR1 DFQATT and CDR2 SNEGSKA (reference sequence). In DNA form, the CDR3 reads TGCAGTGCTAGTTCAGGGTTTGAAGCTTTCTTT. This codes for CSASSGFEAFF.

This chain uses TRBV30 with TRBJ2-3, with 7 bases aligning to TRBD2. J gave up 0 bases and V 1 base, and 4 bases lay outside the gene matches. The CDR3 length is 15 residues. Germline CDR1 GTSNPN, CDR2 SVGIG (reference sequence). The CDR3 reads CAWSGGSGSTDTQYF. The CDR3 DNA reads as TGTGCCTGGAGTGGGGGTAGCGGGAGCACAGATACGCAGTATTTT.

The chain carries TRBV12-5 and TRBJ2-5; D unresolved. The CDR3 loop spans 14 amino acids. Trimming removed 4 bases at V and 1 base at J, with 10 bases between. CDR1 is LGHNT, CDR2 FRNRAP, per germline. DNA of the CDR3: TGTGCTAGTGGTTCGCGACCACTCCAAGAGACCCAGTACTTC. It codes for CASGSRPLQETQYF.

The V gene is TRBV4-1, the J gene TRBJ2-2; a possible D gene is TRBD2 (6 bases). The CDR3 runs to 15 residues. Looked up from germline, CDR1 is MGHRA and CDR2 is YSYEKL. Trimming stripped 3 bases from V and 2 bases from J, with 10 bases between. The CDR3 loop is CASSQQRANTGELFF. The CDR3, as DNA: TGCGCCAGCAGCCAGCAGCGGGCTAACACCGGGGAGCTGTTTTTT.

V is TRBV4-1 and J is TRBJ1-3; D not resolved. The germline CDR1 and CDR2 sequences are MGHRA and YSYEKL. CDR3 length: 17 residues. Trimming took off 1 base at V and 0 bases at J, with 13 bases between the two ends. The CDR3 loop is CASSQVSGPSSGNTIYF. For the CDR3, the DNA is TGCGCCAGCAGCCAAGTATCAGGCCCGAGCTCTGGAAACACCATATATTTT.

Relative to its sample, this clone is medium-sized. This chain links TRBV29-1 with TRBJ2-6, with D perhaps TRBD1 or TRBD2 (5 bases each). The CDR3 has 17 residues. V was trimmed by 3 bases and J by 0 bases, leaving 15 bases between them. Germline CDR1 SQVTM, CDR2 ANQGSEA. The CDR3 nucleotides read TGCAGCGTTGAGTGGTGGGGGTCGAGCTCTGGGGCCAACGTCCTGACTTTC. It specifies CSVEWWGSSSGANVLTF.

This clone was seen a single time. The gene calls are TRBV2 and TRBJ1-1; no reliable D call. V was trimmed by 10 bases and J by 8 bases, leaving 14 bases between them. The CDR3 has 11 residues. From germline, CDR1 is SNHLY and CDR2 FYNNEI. CDR3 sequence reads: CAKGRKEEAFF. The CDR3 DNA follows: TGTGCCAAAGGGCGCAAGGAAGAAGCTTTCTTT.

This rearrangement joins TRBV4-1 to TRBJ2-7, with 9 bases lining up with TRBD1. The CDR3 runs to 18 residues. Germline V lookup: CDR1 MGHRA, CDR2 YSYEKL. The junction had 13 bases not matched to a gene; V was cut back by 1 base and J by 3 bases. DNA of the CDR3: TGCGCCAGCAGCCAAGGTGCTCTCGGGACAGGGAATCTCTACGAGCAGTACTTC. This translates into CASSQGALGTGNLYEQYF.

The rearrangement uses TRBV5-3 and TRBJ1-1, with 7 bases aligning to TRBD1. TRBV5-3 is filed as an ORF, its function uncertain. After removal of 4 bases from V and 0 bases from J, the junction contained 3 bases not matched to a gene. The CDR3 runs to 14 residues. CDR3 region: CARSTDRLNTEAFF. The CDR3 DNA is TGTGCCAGAAGCACGGACAGGTTGAACACTGAAGCTTTCTTT.

The V gene is TRBV13, the J gene TRBJ2-1; D is ambiguous. V was trimmed by 5 bases and J by 6 bases, leaving 14 bases between them. Germline V gives CDR1 PRHDT, CDR2 FYEKMQ (reference sequence). This CDR3 is built from 14 residues. The CDR3 bases are TGTGCCAGCAGCCCCAGGCCCCTCCGCAATGAGCAGTTCTTC. This sequence encodes CASSPRPLRNEQFF.

This rearrangement joins TRBV2 to TRBJ1-5; possible D gene TRBD1, 6 bases. This CDR3 has 14 residues. Trimming removed 5 bases from V and 5 bases from J, with 13 bases in between. Germline assignment: CDR1 SNHLY and CDR2 FYNNEI. CDR3 sequence (DNA): TGTGCCAGCAGTTACAGGGACGGCGATCAGCCCCAGCATTTT. Translation: CASSYRDGDQPQHF. Based on the CDR3 plus reference TRBV2 and TRBJ1-5, the full variable domain is EPEVTQTPSHQVTQMGQEVILRCVPISNHLYFYWYRQILGQKVEFLVSFYNNEISEKSEIFDDQFSVERPDGSNFTLKIRSTKLEDSAMYFCASSYRDGDQPQHFGDGTRLSIL.

The chain links TRBV30 to TRBJ1-2, with unresolved D. The CDR3 covers 13 residues. V lost 3 bases, J lost 4 bases, and 12 bases lay in between. The germline V gene encodes CDR1 GTSNPN and CDR2 SVGIG (reference sequence). DNA for the CDR3: TGTGCCTGGAGAGAAGGAGGTCGCTATGGCTACACCTTC. Protein: CAWREGGRYGYTF.

This chain links TRBV7-2 with TRBJ2-5, with 8 bases identical to TRBD2. The germline CDR1 and CDR2 sequences are SGHTA and FQGNSA. The CDR3 totals 14 residues. After removal of 4 bases from V and 5 bases from J, the junction contained 6 bases not matched to a gene. CDR3 DNA sequence: TGTGCCAGCAGCTATAGCGGGGCGGACGAGACCCAGTACTTC. Translation: CASSYSGADETQYF.

This clone has only one observation. The J gene is TRBJ2-5, the V gene TRBV6-1; 10 bases map to TRBD2. Germline V lookup: CDR1 MNHNS, CDR2 SASEGT. CDR3 length: 13 residues. The V and J ends lost 10 bases and 5 bases, in that order; junction bases with no gene match: 7. CDR3 residues: CAIRTSGGETQYF. The DNA for the CDR3 is TGTGCCATCAGGACTAGCGGCGGTGAGACCCAGTACTTC.

The J gene is TRBJ2-3, the V gene TRBV28; 10 bases fit TRBD2. J was trimmed by 4 bases and V by 10 bases; bases with no gene match: 8. The CDR3 has 14 residues. Germline CDR1 reads MDHEN; CDR2 reads SYDVKM. The CDR3 bases are TGTGCCACCCTCCGCCTAGCGGGAGCAGATACGCAGTATTTT. Residues: CATLRLAGADTQYF.

The gene calls are TRBV7-9 and TRBJ1-1; 7 nucleotides agree with TRBD1. The V segment lost 5 bases and the J segment 5 bases; nucleotides outside the gene matches: 5. Germline CDR1 SEHNR, CDR2 FQNEAQ (reference sequence). This CDR3 is 13 amino acids long. This CDR3 is CASSKTGQTEAFF. DNA of the CDR3: TGTGCCAGCAGCAAGACAGGGCAGACTGAAGCTTTCTTT.

The chain combines TRBV4-2 with TRBJ2-3, with TRBD2 matching over 15 bases. The CDR3 runs to 17 residues. The trim removed 4 bases at V and 2 bases at J, leaving 4 bases unmatched. Germline-derived CDR1 and CDR2 are LGHNA and YNFKEQ. In DNA form, the CDR3 reads TGTGCCAGCAGCCCCCGGACTAGCGGGGGGGCCACAGATACGCAGTATTTT. This gives the protein CASSPRTSGGATDTQYF.

This chain links TRBV6-6 with TRBJ2-7; TRBD2 agrees at 10 bases. Trimming removed 6 bases from V and 0 bases from J; junction bases left unmatched: 5. Germline CDR1 MNHNY, CDR2 SVGAGI (reference sequence). This CDR3 has 15 amino acids. The CDR3 DNA reads as TGTGCCAGCAGACTAGGACTAGCGGACTCCTACGAGCAGTACTTC. Translating it yields CASRLGLADSYEQYF.

The chain uses TRBV4-2 and TRBJ2-5; 10 nucleotides agree with TRBD2. V was clipped by 4 bases and J by 5 bases; unmatched bases: 16. Germline CDR1 is LGHNA and CDR2 is YNFKEQ. The length of the CDR3 is 18 residues. The CDR3 protein is CASSPMSLAGPAGETQYF. The CDR3 bases are TGTGCCAGCAGCCCCATGTCACTAGCGGGGCCCGCTGGGGAGACCCAGTACTTC.